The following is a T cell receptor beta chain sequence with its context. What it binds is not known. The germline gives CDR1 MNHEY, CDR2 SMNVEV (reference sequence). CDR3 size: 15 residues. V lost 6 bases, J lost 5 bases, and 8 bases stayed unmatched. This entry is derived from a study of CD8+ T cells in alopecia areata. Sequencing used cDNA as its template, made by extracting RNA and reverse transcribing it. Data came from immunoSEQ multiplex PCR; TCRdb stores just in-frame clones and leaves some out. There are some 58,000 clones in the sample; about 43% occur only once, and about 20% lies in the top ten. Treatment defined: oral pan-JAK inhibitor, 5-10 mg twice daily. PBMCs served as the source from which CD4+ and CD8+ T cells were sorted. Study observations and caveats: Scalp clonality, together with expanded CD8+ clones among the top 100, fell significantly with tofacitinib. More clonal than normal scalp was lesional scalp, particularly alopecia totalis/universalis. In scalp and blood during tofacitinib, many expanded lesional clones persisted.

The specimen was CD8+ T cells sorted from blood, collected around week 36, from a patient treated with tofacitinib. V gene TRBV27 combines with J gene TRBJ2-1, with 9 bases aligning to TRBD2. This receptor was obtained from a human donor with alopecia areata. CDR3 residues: CASSPGASGNNEQFF. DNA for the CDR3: TGTGCCAGCAGCCCCGGCGCTAGCGGGAACAATGAGCAGTTCTTC.